This T cell receptor beta chain originates from a study of CD8 T cells in ankylosing spondylitis (dated by TCRdb to the late 2010s). Regarding the study in general: To find TCR variants linked to disease, the study profiled T cell receptor beta repertoires in ankylosing spondylitis patients and healthy donors. In total, the full study cohort was made up of some 100 healthy donors and 25 or so ankylosing spondylitis patients. Peripheral blood was sampled, and synovial fluid was also collected from ankylosing spondylitis patients. Results the study describes overall, beyond this receptor: Blood from ankylosing spondylitis patients appeared to be characterized by a TCR beta motif composed of eight highly homologous amino acid variants. The disease-linked clones had a CD8+ phenotype and were found at relatively low frequencies in peripheral blood. Significant enrichment of the disease-linked clones was reported in matched synovial fluid samples from ankylosing spondylitis patients. Some TCR beta motif variants had previously been reported in synovial fluid and blood of reactive arthritis patients, which suggested common disease-initiation mechanisms.

The data were produced on an Illumina HiSeq 2500. Quantitative 5'-RACE with molecular barcodes was used to prepare TCR beta libraries. The study's own analysis went as follows. A new computational method, built on a probabilistic model of VDJ rearrangement, was used to identify disease-linked TCR variants. TCRdb trimmed public reads at Q25 via fastp, called clones via MiXCR and kept in-frame beta chains. CDR3 protein duplicates are merged, each entry listing the most common genes and DNA. The V and J calls and clone size are TCRdb's, not the authors'. The sample table records about 170,000 distinct CDR3 sequences; around 19% of these occur just once. The ten largest clonotypes hold about 8% of the sample. Comments on this clonotype: Its antigen remains unidentified. One base away there is no much larger clone; base qualities are not given.

Specimen: blood, either unsorted or a sorted T cell fraction (not recorded which). The source is a male donor with ankylosing spondylitis or in good health (not recorded which).

The CDR3 is CASSYGGGTRTYEQYF. At the DNA level, the sequence is TGTGCCAGCAGTTACGGGGGAGGTACGCGGACCTACGAGCAGTACTTC. The chain is encoded by TRBV6-2 or TRBV6-3 joined to TRBJ2-7; a tentative D call is TRBD2 (6 bases match). Counted from cysteine to phenylalanine, this CDR3 has 16 amino acids. The sequence is cut down to CDR3 DNA, 48 bases in frame from base 1. CDR1 and CDR2, looked up from the germline V gene, are MNHEY and SVGEGT. V and J are truncated by 2 bases and 2 bases respectively, leaving an intervening sequence of 16 bases.